These 4 T cell receptor beta chains were all obtained from the same sample, sequenced in a study. One entry per CDR3 protein results from TCRdb running MiXCR on the RT-PCR reads. The data hold about 680,000 distinct CDR3 sequences, with over 12% observed a single time. The sequenced sample was memory CD4+ T cells from blood. Source of these receptors: a female donor in good health, serving as a healthy control.

This clonotype has only a few counts. The genes are TRBV12-3 or TRBV12-4 and TRBJ1-2; D uncertain. CDR3 length: 12 amino acids. Trimming left V 3 bases short and J 7 bases short, with 9 bases between. The CDR3 loop reads CASSLVSIGYTF. The CDR3 region has the DNA TGTGCCAGCAGTTTGGTCAGTATTGGCTACACCTTC.

The table lists this clonotype with a few counts. The V and J genes are TRBV3-1 and TRBJ2-5; 13 bases line up with TRBD2. The CDR3 spans 17 residues. The junction had 7 bases not matched to a gene; V was cut back by 3 bases and J by 3 bases. Germline V gene lookup returns CDR1 LGHDT and CDR2 YNNKEL (reference sequence). The CDR3 region is CASSHGVGLAGEETQYF. The CDR3, as DNA: TGTGCCAGCAGCCACGGGGTCGGACTAGCGGGAGAAGAGACCCAGTACTTC.

The chain employs TRBV7-2 and TRBJ2-3, with TRBD2 matching 7 bases. The CDR3 length is 16 residues. Trimming at V came to 5 bases and at J to 4 bases, leaving 12 bases not matched to a gene. The germline CDR1 and CDR2 sequences are SGHTA and FQGNSA. Here the CDR3 DNA reads TGTGCCAGCAGCCCCGAGCGAGCGGGGTGGCCAGATACGCAGTATTTT. It is translated as CASSPERAGWPDTQYF. Full variable domain (outside the CDR3, taken from reference TRBV7-2 and TRBJ2-3): GAGVSQSPSNKVTEKGKDVELRCDPISGHTALYWYRQSLGQGLEFLIYFQGNSAPDKSGLPSDRFSAERTGGSVSTLTIQRTQQEDSAVYLCASSPERAGWPDTQYFGPGTRLTVL.

The rearrangement links TRBV7-3 to TRBJ2-1; D is perhaps TRBD1 (6 bases). Trimming shortened V by 4 bases and J by 0 bases, and 10 bases separated the two germline ends. This CDR3 is built from 15 residues. Germline V gene lookup returns CDR1 SGHTA and CDR2 FQGTGA. The CDR3 spells CASSSQGGSYNEQFF. The DNA of the CDR3 is TGTGCCAGCAGCTCACAGGGCGGCTCCTACAATGAGCAGTTCTTC.